The rows below give T cell receptor beta chains drawn from one sample of a study of Ad26.COV2.S vaccination and SARS-CoV-2 variants. This table comes from immunoSEQ multiplex PCR, and its TCRdb copy is limited to in-frame clones, with some not included. In the table there are about 260,000 clones, around nine tenths of which are singletons. The specimen was peripheral blood, collected in a trial of Ad26.COV2.S vaccine versus placebo. Receptor source: a person aged 18-65 years who received the Ad26.COV2.S COVID-19 vaccine or a placebo. The CDR3 runs from the conserved cysteine through the conserved F or W. Rows may omit the clone size; those that give it use once, few, many or a size class.

CDR3	V	size
CASSLLQNTEAFF	TRBV12-3/TRBV12-4	few
CASSLSAPRGDNEQFF	TRBV5-1	NA
CAISGTGGELFF	TRBV10-3	NA
CASSVQRGSRETQYF	TRBV19	NA
CAWSEGTEPNEKLFF	TRBV30	NA
CASSPGWGGNSPLHF	TRBV11-2	NA
CASSAGKGNSPLHF	TRBV25-1	NA
CASSLEPGLGEQYF	TRBV7-2	NA
CASSLQALAGGSEQFF	TRBV7-9	NA
CSAKAGNTIYF	TRBV20-1	NA
CASSLSSGGRNEQFF	TRBV5-1	NA
CASSLGTGDPWEQYF	TRBV5-4	NA
CASSQDTWGYTDTQYF	TRBV14	NA
CASSRGGVTNQPQHF	TRBV3-1/TRBV3-2	NA
CARDAHGDTQYF	TRBV12-3/TRBV12-4	NA
CATSRGTTGARYGYTF	TRBV15	NA
CASSVTNSYNEQFF	TRBV7-2	NA
CASSEDPEMAPLHF	TRBV6-1	NA
CASSIGTGTGSTDTQYF	TRBV19	NA
CAWGGGKNIQYF	TRBV30	NA
CASSLADLTSGETQYF	TRBV5-1	NA
CASSPRDRVNEQFF	TRBV7-9	NA
CASSYMPDTEAFF	TRBV6-5	NA
CASSRGSPRPYNEQFF	TRBV3-1/TRBV3-2	NA
CASSYDRGSHQPQHF	TRBV6-5	NA
CALGQGINYGYTF	TRBV30	NA